Listed here are 11 T cell receptor beta chains from one sample, sequenced in a study of regulatory T cells in long-lasting Graves disease (dated by TCRdb to about 2021). Receptor amplification or capture employed multiplex PCR. Data came from an Illumina HiSeq 4000. iRepertoire HTBI primers and Arm-PCR amplification of CDR3 regions were used to construct TCR beta libraries. The raw public data were reprocessed by TCRdb itself: fastp quality trimming at Q25, MiXCR clonotype calling, in-frame beta chains only. Duplicate CDR3 protein sequences are folded into a single record with the most common DNA and genes. For this sample the table gives roughly 610,000 distinct CDR3 sequences, of which around 16% were detected only once. The ten largest make up around 12% of the sample. Reading the label with the study, this specimen's time point is: newly diagnosed GD, antithyroid drugs for less than 3 months. For both TCR sequencing and RNA sequencing, RNA was extracted from PBMCs using TRIzol.

The same specimen was also included in a second study, on T cells in Graves' hyperthyroidism and ophthalmopathy.

The specimen was peripheral blood mononuclear cells (PBMCs), collected at new diagnosis, from a patient treated with antithyroid drugs. The origin of the receptors is a man aged 18 to 30 with Graves disease. Donor details come from another sample of the same person, matched by shared clones.

V is TRBV19 and J is TRBJ1-1; D is undetermined. V lost 3 bases to trimming and J lost 4 bases, with 9 bases between them. The CDR3 spans 13 residues. CDR1 is LNHDA, CDR2 SQIVND, per germline (reference sequence). The CDR3 region is CASSMGISTEAFF. The CDR3 DNA is TGTGCCAGTAGTATGGGGATTTCCACTGAAGCTTTCTTT.

This clonotype showed up many times. The chain uses TRBV11-2 and TRBJ2-1, with D uncertain. The CDR3 has 15 residues. The ends were cut back, 1 base at V and 10 bases at J, with 17 bases in the middle. The V gene's germline CDR1 is SGHAT and CDR2 FQNNGV. This CDR3 reads CASSLVGTRIPEQFF. The CDR3 DNA sequence: TGTGCCAGCAGCTTAGTGGGTACCCGGATCCCAGAGCAGTTCTTC.

This clonotype was seen a handful of times. Because it lacks the conserved phenylalanine or tryptophan at the end, this CDR3 is likely a read error. The V gene is TRBV5-1, the J gene TRBJ1-1, with 9 bases matching TRBD1. CDR1 is SGHRS and CDR2 is YFSETQ in the germline V gene. The V and J ends lost 4 bases and 3 bases, in that order; junction bases with no gene match: 4. The CDR3 spans 14 residues. The CDR3 nucleotides read TGCGCCAGCAGCGCACAGGGGGCGGACACTGAAGCTTTCCTT. Its translation is CASSAQGADTEAFL.

At least ten counts were recorded for this clonotype. This chain uses TRBV20-1 with TRBJ2-7, with TRBD2 identical over 10 bases. The V gene end was trimmed by 2 bases and the J gene end by 8 bases; junction bases not matched to a gene: 12. There are 15 residues in the CDR3. Germline V gene sequence: CDR1 DFQATT, CDR2 SNEGSKA (reference sequence). The CDR3 coding sequence is TGCAGTGCTAGACCTAGTAGGCTAGCGGGAGTCAAGCAGTACTTC. As protein: CSARPSRLAGVKQYF.

The chain is built from TRBV10-3 and TRBJ2-2; 10 nucleotides align to TRBD1. The CDR3 has 16 amino acids. The V gene's germline CDR1 is ENHRY and CDR2 SYGVKD. After removal of 6 bases from V and 0 bases from J, the junction contained 4 bases not matched to a gene. CDR3 bases: TGTGCCATCAGATTGGGACAGGGGTCGAACACCGGGGAGCTGTTTTTT. It is translated as CAIRLGQGSNTGELFF.

This clonotype was detected a few times. A junction boundary mismatches the germline segment, possibly from a read error. J is TRBJ2-7 and V is TRBV3-1; D ambiguous. The CDR3 contains 12 residues. Germline values: CDR1 LGHDT, CDR2 YNNKEL (reference sequence). The CDR3 loop is CACSQGSYEQYF. In DNA form, the CDR3 reads TGTGCCTGCAGCCAAGGGTCCTACGAGCAGTACTTC.

Many counts were recorded for this clonotype. The chain combines TRBV24-1 with TRBJ2-5; 10 positions match TRBD1. The V and J ends lost 3 bases and 4 bases, in that order; junction bases with no gene match: 4. This CDR3 contains 15 residues. Germline CDR1 reads KGHDR; CDR2 reads SFDVKD. The CDR3 coding sequence is TGTGCCACCAGTGATAGCCGGACAGGGGGAGAGACCCAGTACTTC. Its protein product is CATSDSRTGGETQYF.

The V call is TRBV28, the J call TRBJ1-5; TRBD1 is a possible D gene (6 bases). The CDR3 totals 15 residues. V was cut by 1 base and J by 7 bases, with 14 bases left in between. Germline CDR1 MDHEN, CDR2 SYDVKM. The CDR3, as DNA: TGTGCCAGCAGTTTATCGGGGGGCGCGCAGCAGCCCCAGCATTTT. Translated, it gives CASSLSGGAQQPQHF.

This clonotype has more than one count but fewer than ten. This sequence joins TRBV20-1 and TRBJ2-4; TRBD2 matches at 7 bases. This CDR3 spans 15 amino acids. Per germline, CDR1 DFQATT and CDR2 SNEGSKA (reference sequence). Unmatched junction bases numbered 8, after V lost 6 bases and J lost 0 bases. The DNA for the CDR3 is TGCAGTGCCCAAGACGGGGGGTTAGCCAAAAACATTCAGTACTTC. It specifies CSAQDGGLAKNIQYF.

The sample holds many counts of this clonotype. The chain combines TRBV30 with TRBJ2-3, with D perhaps TRBD1 (5 bases). V gave up 2 bases and J gave up 0 bases, with 12 bases separating them. This CDR3 contains 15 residues. Germline CDR1 is GTSNPN and CDR2 is SVGIG (reference sequence). In nucleotides, the CDR3 is TGTGCCTGGAGTTTAGGGGCCGATAGCACAGATACGCAGTATTTT. It encodes CAWSLGADSTDTQYF.

This clonotype was counted only a few times. This sequence joins TRBV2 and TRBJ2-2; 16 nucleotides align to TRBD2. The CDR3 covers 16 residues. Germline trimming cut 6 bases from V and 6 bases from J; bases unmatched to any gene: 4. Looked up from germline, CDR1 is SNHLY and CDR2 is FYNNEI. The CDR3 DNA is TGTGCCAGCAGACCGGGACTAGCGGGAGGGGCCGGGGAGCTGTTTTTT. Protein product: CASRPGLAGGAGELFF.